Given below is one TCR beta chain in context. Its antigen is not identified. CDR3 size: 14 residues. J was trimmed by 7 bases and V by 5 bases; bases with no gene match: 11. CDR1 and CDR2 from the germline V gene are SGHDT and YYEEEE. The data derive from a study of OX40 agonist ivuxolimab in advanced cancers. Assay: immunoSEQ multiplex PCR; the TCRdb copy retains only in-frame clones and omits some. The repertoire holds fewer than 40,000 clones, with 60% to 85% as singletons. General study results and limits: Among the least clonally expanded were partial responders at 0.1-3.0 mg/kg.

On cycle 4 day 1 and cycle 7 day 1, as well as at baseline, blood was sampled. The source material was CD4+ or CD8+ T cells sorted from blood, sampled in a trial of the OX40 agonist ivuxolimab. This TCR was recovered from an adult with an advanced solid tumor such as melanoma, head and neck, liver or kidney cancer. V is TRBV5-6 and J is TRBJ2-7; 8 bases line up with TRBD2. CDR3 DNA: TGTGCCAGCAGAAAAGCAAGCGGGAGTGGGGAGCAGTACTTC. It encodes CASRKASGSGEQYF.